Listed below are T cell receptor beta chains from one sample, sequenced in a study of blood T cell repertoires in COVID-19. Sequenced by immunoSEQ multiplex PCR; TCRdb stores in-frame clones only, minus some. The profile covers under 300,000 clones, with approximately 85% appearing a single time and approximately 10% taken by the ten largest. The specimen sequenced was peripheral blood. These receptors came from a woman in her sixties or seventies with acute or convalescent COVID-19. Both conserved end residues are part of each CDR3. D genes are given only for firm matches.

>NA|TRBV5-6
CASSLGEAEAFF
>NA|TRBV7-8
CASSSRGGTEAFF
>TRBD1|TRBV7-2
CASSLGAGGNYGYTF
>NA|TRBV6-5
CATKEGGATDTQYF
>TRBD2|TRBV27
CASSLAGGQNTGELFF
>NA|TRBV24-1
CATSDGITEAFF
>NA|TRBV21-1
CASAGPNRTARGNTEAFF
>TRBD1|TRBV3-1/TRBV3-2
CASSQVPRGHEQYF
>TRBD1|TRBV29-1
CSGQMGQKNTGELFF
>NA|TRBV29-1
CSVQHGRDRSTDTQYF
>TRBD1|TRBV5-1
CASSDRTGGYGYTF
>NA|TRBV7-8
CASSQGGTEAFF
>NA|TRBV19
CASSRAGDTEAFF
>TRBD2|TRBV4-1
CASSMGGVEQYF
>TRBD2|TRBV5-8
CASSFGGSEQFF
>TRBD1|TRBV19
CASKGQGLGNQPQHF
>NA|TRBV7-7
CASSPVLVAGGELFF
>NA|TRBV15
CATSRDRDQAFF
>TRBD1|TRBV5-5
CASSPLSGGLSPLHF
>TRBD1|TRBV3-1/TRBV3-2
CASSPPLTGGRIAFF
>TRBD1|TRBV6-5
CASRVDRADVNEQFF
>TRBD1|TRBV15
CATSRDRGPGQPQHF
>TRBD2|TRBV5-1
CASSTTGLSYEQYF
>NA|TRBV30
CAWKGSGLGNYEAFF
>TRBD1|TRBV6-1
CASSEYPGGSYGYTF
>TRBD1|TRBV19
CASSAGTASQPQHF
>NA|TRBV19
CASSTQGSGRRNEQFF